The entry below describes one T cell receptor beta chain. Its antigen remains unknown. The CDR3 is 15 amino acids. Sequencing used immunoSEQ multiplex PCR; TCRdb keeps in-frame clones, though not all of them. The table has approximately 160,000 clones, roughly 94% seen once; the top ten hold approximately 5.5%. The sample originates from a study of T cell responses to AZD1222 COVID-19 vaccine. Study results and caveats: Donors, mostly white British, included more females; clonal diversity was possibly underestimated. Reportedly, nearly half the spike-specific TCRs target unmutated variant regions.

Samples with a second dose at about 4 or about 12 weeks were pooled together. This clonotype originated in an adult who received the AZD1222 COVID-19 vaccine. J is TRBJ1-4 and V is TRBV1. TRBV1 is a listed pseudogene. The sequenced sample was peripheral blood, obtained 28 days after the second AZD1222 dose. The CDR3 reads CTSSQGRESNEKLFF. The CDR3 nucleotides are TGCACCAGCAGCCAAGGGAGGGAGTCGAATGAAAAACTGTTTTTT.